The next 25 T cell receptor beta chains were all read from a single sample in a study of CD8+ T cells in alopecia areata. Extracted RNA was reverse transcribed, and the resulting cDNA served as sequencing template. Profiled with immunoSEQ multiplex PCR; TCRdb holds only in-frame clones, not every one. The table records around 190,000 clones, more than 55% of them present only once. Sequencing was done on a sample of CD8+ T cells sorted from blood. Every receptor here comes from a human donor in good health.

The gene calls are TRBV5-1 and TRBJ1-2, with D perhaps TRBD1 (5 bases). V was pared by 3 bases and J by 4 bases, with 13 bases between. Germline-derived CDR1 and CDR2 are SGHRS and YFSETQ. This CDR3 contains 14 residues. The CDR3 region is CASSYFDSSYGYTF. CDR3 nucleotide sequence: TGCGCCAGCAGCTATTTCGACAGCTCCTATGGCTACACCTTC.

Only a few counts were recorded for this clone. This chain connects TRBV13 to TRBJ1-1, with D possibly TRBD1 on 6 matching bases. The CDR3 runs 15 residues. CDR1 is PRHDT, CDR2 FYEKMQ, per germline (reference sequence). V dropped 4 bases and J dropped 0 bases, with 12 bases sitting between them. The CDR3 DNA sequence: TGTGCCAGCAGCTCGCCCAGGGGTATGAACACTGAAGCTTTCTTT. Amino acids: CASSSPRGMNTEAFF.

This clone was seen a few times. V gene TRBV13 combines with J gene TRBJ1-1, with D possibly being TRBD1 (5 bases). Trimming pared 3 bases from V and 5 bases from J, leaving 19 bases between. The germline CDR1 and CDR2 sequences are PRHDT and FYEKMQ (reference sequence). The CDR3 contains 16 residues. CDR3 DNA: TGTGCCAGCAGCTTGAGGACTTTCAGGGCTTCGACTGAAGCTTTCTTT. Its translation: CASSLRTFRASTEAFF. Full variable domain (missing parts from reference TRBV13 and TRBJ1-1): AAGVIQSPRHLIKEKRETATLKCYPIPRHDTVYWYQQGPGQDPQFLISFYEKMQSDKGSIPDRFSAQQFSDYHSELNMSSLELGDSALYFCASSLRTFRASTEAFFGQGTRLTVV.

The chain is built from TRBV6-6 and TRBJ1-1; D not resolved. V was shortened by 2 bases and J by 3 bases, with 16 bases between the two germline ends. This CDR3 spans 16 amino acids. Germline V gene lookup returns CDR1 MNHNY and CDR2 SVGAGI (reference sequence). CDR3 in DNA: TGTGCCAGCAGTTACCAAAGCGCGGTGGGCCACACTGAAGCTTTCTTT. Amino acid sequence: CASSYQSAVGHTEAFF.

The rearrangement joins TRBV14 to TRBJ2-7; D is possibly TRBD1 (5 bases). The germline V gene has CDR1 SGHDN and CDR2 FVKESK. The length of the CDR3 is 12 residues. V was clipped by 5 bases and J by 4 bases, with 9 bases between them. The CDR3 protein is CASSFRDYEQYF. The CDR3 DNA reads as TGTGCCAGCAGCTTCAGGGATTACGAGCAGTACTTC.

CDR3 sequence: CASSPERGPAYNEQFF. In nucleotides, the CDR3 is TGTGCCAGCAGCCCAGAGCGGGGGCCCGCCTACAATGAGCAGTTCTTC. The chain is built from TRBV13 and TRBJ2-1; 8 nucleotides line up with TRBD2. V shed 5 bases and J 2 bases; nucleotides not matched to a gene: 8. The germline CDR1 and CDR2 sequences are PRHDT and FYEKMQ (reference sequence). The CDR3 consists of 16 residues.

In DNA form, the CDR3 reads TGCGCCAGCTCGGAAAGGGGAGTCACTGAAGCTTTCTTT. Translated, it gives CASSERGVTEAFF. This chain uses TRBV4-1 with TRBJ1-1; perhaps TRBD1 as D (5 bases). CDR3 length: 13 residues. Trimming stripped 8 bases from V and 4 bases from J, with 14 bases between. Germline lookup yields CDR1 MGHRA and CDR2 YSYEKL.

The chain uses TRBV29-1 and TRBJ2-3, with TRBD2 matching over 7 bases. Germline loops: CDR1 SQVTM, CDR2 ANQGSEA. The junction had 11 bases not matched to a gene; V was cut back by 1 base and J by 7 bases. The CDR3 consists of 15 residues. The CDR3 loop reads CSVEGLAAGRHTQYF. The CDR3 DNA follows: TGCAGCGTTGAAGGGCTAGCGGCGGGAAGGCATACGCAGTATTTT.

The chain joins TRBV30 to TRBJ2-3; D not certain. In germline, CDR1 is GTSNPN, CDR2 SVGIG (reference sequence). Trimming cost V 0 bases and J 3 bases, with 7 bases left between them. The CDR3 covers 13 residues. The CDR3: CAWSVLQTDTQYF. The CDR3 DNA reads TGTGCCTGGAGTGTACTACAGACAGATACGCAGTATTTT.

The chain links TRBV13 to TRBJ1-2, with D unclear. The V end lost 1 base, the J end lost 4 bases, and 7 bases lay between the germline ends. The CDR3 totals 13 residues. Germline CDR1 PRHDT, CDR2 FYEKMQ (reference sequence). The CDR3 DNA is TGTGCCAGCAGCTTAGTGGGTCCCTATGGCTACACCTTC. Its protein product is CASSLVGPYGYTF.

A few counts support this clone. The rearrangement uses TRBV7-9 and TRBJ1-1; D gene ambiguous. Germline-derived CDR1 and CDR2 are SEHNR and FQNEAQ (reference sequence). The CDR3 runs 11 residues. Trimming removed 10 bases from V and 4 bases from J, with 10 bases in between. The CDR3 region has the DNA TGTGCCACCGTCCCAAGCACTGAAGCTTTCTTT. Translating it yields CATVPSTEAFF.

The V gene is TRBV2, the J gene TRBJ2-7, with D unclear. This CDR3 is built from 10 residues. Germline CDR1 and CDR2: SNHLY and FYNNEI. V was cut by 3 bases and J by 6 bases, with 3 bases left in between. The CDR3 reads CASSEGEQYF. The CDR3 nucleotides read TGTGCCAGCAGTGAGGGCGAGCAGTACTTC. Full variable domain (outside the CDR3, taken from reference TRBV2 and TRBJ2-7): EPEVTQTPSHQVTQMGQEVILRCVPISNHLYFYWYRQILGQKVEFLVSFYNNEISEKSEIFDDQFSVERPDGSNFTLKIRSTKLEDSAMYFCASSEGEQYFGPGTRLTVT.

This clone was counted between two and nine times. V is TRBV10-3 and J is TRBJ2-3, with 9 positions matching TRBD2. CDR1 and CDR2 from the germline V gene are ENHRY and SYGVKD. CDR3 length: 15 amino acids. J lost 1 base, V lost 2 bases, and 1 base had no gene match. The CDR3, as DNA: TGTGCCATCAGTGAGGAGCGGGGGGGCACAGATACGCAGTATTTT. The encoded protein is CAISEERGGTDTQYF.

This clone was counted only a few times. Germline is not matched at one junction end, which may reflect a read error. The chain couples TRBV13 to TRBJ1-2, with no clear D. The CDR3 consists of 16 residues. Germline-derived CDR1 and CDR2 are PRHDT and FYEKMQ (reference sequence). CDR3 loop: CASRLGGLAANYGYTF. The CDR3 coding sequence is TGTGCCAGCAGATTAGGAGGGCTGGCGGCTAACTATGGCTACACCTTC. Filled out from reference TRBV13 and TRBJ1-2, the complete variable domain reads AAGVIQSPRHLIKEKRETATLKCYPIPRHDTVYWYQQGPGQDPQFLISFYEKMQSDKGSIPDRFSAQQFSDYHSELNMSSLELGDSALYFCASRLGGLAANYGYTFGSGTRLTVV.

This sequence joins TRBV27 and TRBJ2-7; no clear D gene. CDR3 size: 14 residues. Germline-derived CDR1 and CDR2 are MNHEY and SMNVEV (reference sequence). V was clipped by 2 bases and J by 2 bases, with 10 bases between them. This CDR3 reads CASSLKLRAYEQYF. CDR3 nucleotides: TGTGCCAGCAGTTTAAAACTCAGAGCCTACGAGCAGTACTTC.

This clone was counted between two and nine times. The chain uses TRBV2 and TRBJ2-5; 7 nucleotides agree with TRBD1. V dropped 0 bases and J dropped 5; count of bases not matched to a gene: 3. This CDR3 contains 14 residues. From germline, CDR1 is SNHLY and CDR2 FYNNEI. The CDR3 DNA is TGTGCCAGCAGTGAAGCAGGGGGCGGTGAGACCCAGTACTTC. It codes for CASSEAGGGETQYF.

The chain uses TRBV2 and TRBJ1-6; D not resolved. Trimming cost V 5 bases and J 4 bases, with 15 bases left between them. Germline V gene sequence: CDR1 SNHLY, CDR2 FYNNEI. The CDR3 length is 16 residues. This CDR3 reads CASSPAREGYNSPLHF. For the CDR3, the DNA is TGTGCCAGCAGTCCGGCTAGGGAGGGATATAATTCACCCCTCCACTTT.

This clone has ten or more counts. The rearrangement links TRBV11-2 to TRBJ1-1, with 7 positions matching TRBD1. Looked up from germline, CDR1 is SGHAT and CDR2 is FQNNGV. The CDR3 totals 15 residues. The V gene end was trimmed by 8 bases and the J gene end by 1 base; junction bases not matched to a gene: 10. CDR3 in amino acids: CASFPGGTANTEAFF. The CDR3 DNA is TGTGCCAGCTTCCCCGGAGGGACAGCGAACACTGAAGCTTTCTTT.

This chain links TRBV29-1 with TRBJ1-1; tentative D call: TRBD1 (5 bases). With 4 bases removed from V and 8 bases from J, the gap between germline ends came to 8 bases. The CDR3 contains 10 residues. Germline V gives CDR1 SQVTM, CDR2 ANQGSEA. CDR3 sequence: CSVAGPEAFF. In nucleotides, the CDR3 is TGCAGCGTTGCGGGGCCAGAAGCTTTCTTT.

This clone has just a few counts. The chain links TRBV7-9 to TRBJ2-7; a possible D gene is TRBD1 (6 bases). Trimming pared 7 bases from V and 1 base from J, leaving 17 bases between. The CDR3 has 15 residues. From germline, CDR1 is SEHNR and CDR2 FQNEAQ (reference sequence). The CDR3 DNA reads TGTGCCAGCAACACAGGGAACTACAGGTCCTACGAGCAGTACTTC. This sequence encodes CASNTGNYRSYEQYF. The variable domain in full, completed from reference TRBV7-9 and TRBJ2-7, reads DTGVSQNPRHKITKRGQNVTFRCDPISEHNRLYWYRQTLGQGPEFLTYFQNEAQLEKSRLLSDRFSAERPKGSFSTLEIQRTEQGDSAMYLCASNTGNYRSYEQYFGPGTRLTVT.

The chain combines TRBV29-1 with TRBJ1-5; maybe TRBD1 (5 bases). The CDR3 covers 13 residues. Trimming stripped 2 bases from V and 2 bases from J, with 7 bases between. Germline CDR1 SQVTM, CDR2 ANQGSEA. The CDR3 DNA reads TGCAGCGTTGAACAGGGTGGCAATCAGCCCCAGCATTTT. Its translation: CSVEQGGNQPQHF.

The chain recombines TRBV27 with TRBJ2-7; TRBD1 matches at 9 bases. The germline V gene encodes CDR1 MNHEY and CDR2 SMNVEV (reference sequence). The CDR3 has 14 residues. The V and J ends lost 6 bases and 2 bases, in that order; junction bases with no gene match: 5. CDR3 amino acids: CASSGQGKTYEQYF. CDR3 bases: TGTGCCAGCAGCGGACAGGGGAAAACCTACGAGCAGTACTTC.

This clone was counted a few times. The rearrangement uses TRBV9 and TRBJ2-1, with TRBD2 matching over 13 bases. The V gene's germline CDR1 is SGDLS and CDR2 YYNGEE. This CDR3 comprises 17 residues. The trim removed 4 bases at V and 4 bases at J, leaving 8 bases unmatched. CDR3 sequence (DNA): TGTGCCAGCAGCCCTCGGACTAGCGGGGGATTATACAATGAGCAGTTCTTC. This gives the protein CASSPRTSGGLYNEQFF.

With respect to this clone: Additional DNA sequences in this sample encode the identical CDR3. This chain links TRBV9 with TRBJ2-5; D remains ambiguous. Per the germline V gene, CDR1 is SGDLS and CDR2 is YYNGEE. This CDR3 comprises 13 residues. V was shortened by 0 bases and J by 3 bases, with 6 bases between the two germline ends. The chain's CDR3 is CASSVGGKETQYF. CDR3 nucleotides: TGTGCCAGCAGCGTAGGGGGAAAAGAGACCCAGTACTTC.

The V and J genes are TRBV2 and TRBJ1-5, with 11 bases fitting TRBD1. The length of the CDR3 is 14 residues. V trimming: 6 bases; J trimming: 6 bases; junction bases outside the gene matches: 4. The germline gives CDR1 SNHLY, CDR2 FYNNEI. Here the CDR3 reads CASRGQGAGQPQHF. CDR3 nucleotide sequence: TGTGCCAGCAGAGGACAGGGGGCCGGTCAGCCCCAGCATTTT.